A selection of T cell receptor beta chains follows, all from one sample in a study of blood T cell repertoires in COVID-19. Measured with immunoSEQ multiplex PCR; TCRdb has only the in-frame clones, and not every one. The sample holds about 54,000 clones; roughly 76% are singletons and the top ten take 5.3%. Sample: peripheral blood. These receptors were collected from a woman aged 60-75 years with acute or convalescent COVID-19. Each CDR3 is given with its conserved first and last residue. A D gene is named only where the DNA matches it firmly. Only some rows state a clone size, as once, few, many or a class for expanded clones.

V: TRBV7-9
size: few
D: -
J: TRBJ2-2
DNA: TGTGCCAGCAGCTTAGCCCGAGCTGCCGGGGAGCTGTTTTTT
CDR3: CASSLARAAGELFF

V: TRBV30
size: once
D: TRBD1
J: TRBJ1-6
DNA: TGTGCCTGGAGACCCCCCCACAGGGGGCGGAATTCACCCCTCCACTTT
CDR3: CAWRPPHRGRNSPLHF

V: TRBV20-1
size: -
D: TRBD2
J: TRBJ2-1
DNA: TGCAGTGCTAGTGGGCGTGGGACTAGCGGGAGATGGAGCTCCTACAATGAGCAGTTCTTC
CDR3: CSASGRGTSGRWSSYNEQFF

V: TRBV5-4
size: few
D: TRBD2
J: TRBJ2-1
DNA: TGTGCCAGCAGCCCGAGCGGGAGTCGGAATGAGCAGTTCTTC
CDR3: CASSPSGSRNEQFF

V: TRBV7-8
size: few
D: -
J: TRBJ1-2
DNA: TGTGCCAGCAGCTTATATCCGGCAGGGTTTGGCTACACCTTC
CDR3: CASSLYPAGFGYTF

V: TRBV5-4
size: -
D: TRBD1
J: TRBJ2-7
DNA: TGTGCCAGCAGCTTACAGGGGCTTGCTTACGAGCAGTACTTC
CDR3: CASSLQGLAYEQYF

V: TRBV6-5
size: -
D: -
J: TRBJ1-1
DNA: TGTGCCAGCCTGGTGCATTCTGGCGGAGAAGCTTTCTTT
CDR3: CASLVHSGGEAFF

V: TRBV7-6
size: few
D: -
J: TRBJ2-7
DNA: TGTGCCAGCAGCTACGGAGACAGAGGCTACGAGCAGTACTTC
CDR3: CASSYGDRGYEQYF

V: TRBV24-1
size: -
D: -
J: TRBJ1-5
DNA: TGTGCCACCAGTGATAGGAGGGGTCCTAATCAGCCCCAGCATTTT
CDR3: CATSDRRGPNQPQHF

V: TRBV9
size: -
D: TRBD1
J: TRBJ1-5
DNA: TGTGCCAGCAGCGCTGGGACAGGGTATAGCAATCAGCCCCAGCATTTT
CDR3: CASSAGTGYSNQPQHF

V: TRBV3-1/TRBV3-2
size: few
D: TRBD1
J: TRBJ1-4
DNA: TGTGCCAGCAGCCAAGTAGGGGCAGGGGGAAAACTGTTTTTT
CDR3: CASSQVGAGGKLFF

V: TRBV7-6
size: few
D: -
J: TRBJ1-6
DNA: TGTGCCAGCAGCTTAGAAGGGGGAACCTATTCACCCCTCCACTTT
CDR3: CASSLEGGTYSPLHF

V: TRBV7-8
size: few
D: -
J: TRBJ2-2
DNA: TGTGCCAGCAGCTTACGGTCTGCACACACCGGGGAGCTGTTTTTT
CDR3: CASSLRSAHTGELFF

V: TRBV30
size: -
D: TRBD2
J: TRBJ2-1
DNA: TGTGCCTGGAGTGTACTCCGGGGCGGGAGGGGTGCGGAGCAGTTCTTC
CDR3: CAWSVLRGGRGAEQFF

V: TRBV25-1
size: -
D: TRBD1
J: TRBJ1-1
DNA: TGTGCCAGCAGTGACCCGGGACAGCTGAACACTGAAGCTTTCTTT
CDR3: CASSDPGQLNTEAFF

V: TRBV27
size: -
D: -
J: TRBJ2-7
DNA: TGTGCCAGCAGTTACAAGGGACAAGGGTTATCCTACGAGCAGTACTTC
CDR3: CASSYKGQGLSYEQYF

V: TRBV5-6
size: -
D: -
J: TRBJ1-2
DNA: TGTGCCAGCAGCTTCCGGACACCGTATGGCTACACCTTC
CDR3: CASSFRTPYGYTF

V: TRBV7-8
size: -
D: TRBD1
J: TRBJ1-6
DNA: TGTGCCAGCAGCTACCGGACAGGGAGAGGCTCACCCCTCCACTTT
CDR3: CASSYRTGRGSPLHF

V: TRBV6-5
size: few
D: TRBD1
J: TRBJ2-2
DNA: TGTGCCAGCGGACCGGGACAGTACTCCACCGGGGAGCTGTTTTTT
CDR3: CASGPGQYSTGELFF

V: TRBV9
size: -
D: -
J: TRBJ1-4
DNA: TGTGCCAGCAGCGCTAGGATAAATGAAAAACTGTTTTTT
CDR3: CASSARINEKLFF

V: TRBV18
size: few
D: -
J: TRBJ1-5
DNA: TGTGCCAGCTCACGGAGCGTAGCGGATCAGCCCCAGCATTTT
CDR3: CASSRSVADQPQHF

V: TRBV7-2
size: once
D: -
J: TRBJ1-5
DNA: TGTGCCAGCAGCTCCGGTCAGCCCCAGCATTTT
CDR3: CASSSGQPQHF

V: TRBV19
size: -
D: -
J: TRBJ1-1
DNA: TGTGCCAGTAGTGTCGTCCCGGCGGGGGCGAGCGCTGAAGCTTTCTTT
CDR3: CASSVVPAGASAEAFF

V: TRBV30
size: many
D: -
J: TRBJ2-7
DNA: TGTGCCTGGACCACCGGGGGCTACGAGCAGTACTTC
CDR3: CAWTTGGYEQYF

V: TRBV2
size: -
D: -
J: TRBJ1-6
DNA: TGTGCCAGCAGTGAGCAGGGGACGAGGAATTCACCCCTCCACTTT
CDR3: CASSEQGTRNSPLHF

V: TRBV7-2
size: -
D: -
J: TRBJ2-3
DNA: TGTGCCAGCAGCTCGGACAGATTCCGAAGAGACACAGATACGCAGTATTTT
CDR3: CASSSDRFRRDTDTQYF

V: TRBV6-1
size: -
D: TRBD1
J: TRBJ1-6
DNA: TGTGCCAGCAGTGAAACCGACAGGGGGCCTCCGGGGATGGATTCACCCCTCCACTTT
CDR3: CASSETDRGPPGMDSPLHF

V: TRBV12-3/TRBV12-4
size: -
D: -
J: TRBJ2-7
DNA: TGTGCCAGCAGTCCCCGGCCGGAGGGCGAGCAGTACTTC
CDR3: CASSPRPEGEQYF

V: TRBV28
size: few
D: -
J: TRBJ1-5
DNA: TGTGCCAGCAGTTTAGAACAGAGTCGTCAGCCCCAGCATTTT
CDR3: CASSLEQSRQPQHF

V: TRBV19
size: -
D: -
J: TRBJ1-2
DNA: TGTGCCAGTAGGATCACACAGTTTAATGGCTACACCTTC
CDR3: CASRITQFNGYTF

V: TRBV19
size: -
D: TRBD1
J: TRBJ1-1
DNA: TGTGCCAGTAGTATAGATCTCTCGACAGGGCTGGCTTTCTTT
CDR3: CASSIDLSTGLAFF

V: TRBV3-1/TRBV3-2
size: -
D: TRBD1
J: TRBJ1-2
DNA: TGTGCCAGCAGCCTTCGGGACAGTAACTATGGCTACACCTTC
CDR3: CASSLRDSNYGYTF

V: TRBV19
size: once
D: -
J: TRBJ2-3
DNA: TGTGCCAGTAGTATAGAACACACAGATACGCAGTATTTT
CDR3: CASSIEHTDTQYF

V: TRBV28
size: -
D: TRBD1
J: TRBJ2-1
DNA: TGTGCCAGCAGTGAGGACAGGTACAATGAGCAGTTCTTC
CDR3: CASSEDRYNEQFF

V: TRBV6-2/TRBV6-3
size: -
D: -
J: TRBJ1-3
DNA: TGTGCCAGCAGTCGACAGGTCTCTGGAAACACCATATATTTT
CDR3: CASSRQVSGNTIYF

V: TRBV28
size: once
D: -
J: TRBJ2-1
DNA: TGTGCCAGCAGTTTAGGCTTCCCGGGGAATGAGCAGCTCTTC
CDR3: CASSLGFPGNEQLF

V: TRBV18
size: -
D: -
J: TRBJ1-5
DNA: TGTGCCAGCTCACCAGACGGAGGCAATCAGCCCCAGCATTTT
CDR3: CASSPDGGNQPQHF

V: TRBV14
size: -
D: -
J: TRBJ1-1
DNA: TGTGCCAGCAGCCAATTAAGGGCAGCCGGGGCTGAAGCTTTCTTT
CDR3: CASSQLRAAGAEAFF

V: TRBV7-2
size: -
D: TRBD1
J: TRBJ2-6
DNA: TGTGCCAGCAGCCCCGGGACAGGGACTGGGGCCAACGTCCTGACTTTC
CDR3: CASSPGTGTGANVLTF

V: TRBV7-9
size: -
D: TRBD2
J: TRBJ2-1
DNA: TGTGCCAGCAAAGCGGGGTCGACCTACAATGAGCAGTTCTTC
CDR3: CASKAGSTYNEQFF

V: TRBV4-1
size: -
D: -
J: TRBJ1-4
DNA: TGCGCCAGCAGCCAAGTAAGCGAGGGGGTCGACGAAAAACTGTTTTTT
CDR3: CASSQVSEGVDEKLFF

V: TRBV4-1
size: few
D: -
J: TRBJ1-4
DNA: TGCGCCAGCAGCCAAGATCGAACCCCCAGCAGGGAAAAACTGTTTTTT
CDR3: CASSQDRTPSREKLFF

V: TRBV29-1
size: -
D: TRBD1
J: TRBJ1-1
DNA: TGCAGCGTTACCTCCCGGGACAGGGGTCTAAGGGCTTTCTTT
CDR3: CSVTSRDRGLRAFF

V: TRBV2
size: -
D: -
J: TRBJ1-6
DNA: TGTGCCAGCAGTCCGGGGTATAATTCACCCCTCCACTTT
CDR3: CASSPGYNSPLHF

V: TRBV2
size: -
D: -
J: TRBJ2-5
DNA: TGTGCCAGCAGTCCTACGGTTATATTAGAGACCCAGTACTTC
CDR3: CASSPTVILETQYF

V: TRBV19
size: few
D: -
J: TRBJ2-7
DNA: TGTGCCAGTAGGCGACAGGGGGACAGCGGGAGCGCTTTCTACGAGCAGTACTTC
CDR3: CASRRQGDSGSAFYEQYF

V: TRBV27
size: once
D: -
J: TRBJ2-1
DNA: TGTGCCAGCAGTCGTGGGGGGATATATGAGCAGTTCTTC
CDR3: CASSRGGIYEQFF

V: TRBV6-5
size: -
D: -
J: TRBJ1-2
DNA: TGTGCCAGCAGGAAACAGGGACGGAGGACAGGCTACACCTTC
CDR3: CASRKQGRRTGYTF

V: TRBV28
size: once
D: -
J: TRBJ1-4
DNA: TGTGCCAGCAGTTTGAGGAGGGCTGAAAAACTGTTTTTT
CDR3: CASSLRRAEKLFF

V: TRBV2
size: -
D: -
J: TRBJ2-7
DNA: TGTGCCAGCAGCGAGGAGTCCTACGAGCAGTACTTC
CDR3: CASSEESYEQYF